The 19 T cell receptor beta chains reported below all come from one sample, sequenced in a study of glioma-infiltrating T cells after dendritic cell vaccination. Produced via immunoSEQ multiplex PCR; TCRdb's table is partial and in-frame only. In the table there are more than 20,000 clones, 70% to 80% of which are singletons. The specimen comprised blood, sampled before dendritic cell vaccination. The origin of the receptors is a human donor with glioblastoma.

This chain links TRBV7-2 with TRBJ2-2; 8 positions match TRBD1. Unmatched junction bases numbered 4, after V lost 3 bases and J lost 4 bases. This CDR3 is 15 amino acids long. The germline CDR1 and CDR2 sequences are SGHTA and FQGNSA. The CDR3 DNA sequence: TGTGCCAGCAGCTTGGACAGGGCCCCCACCGGGGAGCTGTTTTTT. Amino acids: CASSLDRAPTGELFF. Supplemented by reference TRBV7-2 and TRBJ2-2, the full variable domain reads GAGVSQSPSNKVTEKGKDVELRCDPISGHTALYWYRQSLGQGLEFLIYFQGNSAPDKSGLPSDRFSAERTGGSVSTLTIQRTQQEDSAVYLCASSLDRAPTGELFFGEGSRLTVL.

This chain links TRBV28 with TRBJ2-1; 10 bases map to TRBD2. J was trimmed by 5 bases and V by 5 bases; bases with no gene match: 9. Germline V CDR1 and CDR2: MDHEN, SYDVKM. The CDR3 consists of 16 residues. The CDR3 sequence is CASSPQMGLANNEQFF. The CDR3 DNA is TGTGCCAGCAGTCCACAAATGGGACTAGCGAACAATGAGCAGTTCTTC.

This chain uses TRBV2 with TRBJ2-7, with 8 bases identical to TRBD2. The CDR3 contains 15 residues. Germline V gene lookup returns CDR1 SNHLY and CDR2 FYNNEI. J gave up 3 bases and V 2 bases, and 6 bases lay outside the gene matches. The CDR3 sequence: CASSEMGLVLYEQYF. CDR3 nucleotide sequence: TGTGCCAGCAGTGAAATGGGACTAGTTCTCTACGAGCAGTACTTC.

The V gene is TRBV4-3, the J gene TRBJ1-1; TRBD1 aligns across 8 bases. The CDR3 loop spans 15 amino acids. CDR1 is LGHNA and CDR2 is YSLEER in the germline V gene. V shed 4 bases and J 6 bases; nucleotides not matched to a gene: 10. This chain's CDR3 is CASSPGDRFLAEAFF. DNA of the CDR3: TGCGCCAGCAGCCCCGGGGACAGGTTCTTAGCTGAAGCTTTCTTT.

The J gene is TRBJ2-1, the V gene TRBV4-3; D is unresolved. The CDR3 is 15 residues long. V was pared by 0 bases and J by 6 bases, with 12 bases between. Germline CDR1 reads LGHNA; CDR2 reads YSLEER. In DNA, the CDR3 is TGCGCCAGCAGCCAAGAAGAATTTAGCCGCAATGAGCAGTTCTTC. As protein: CASSQEEFSRNEQFF.

This rearrangement joins TRBV2 to TRBJ2-2; 7 positions match TRBD1. Germline V gives CDR1 SNHLY, CDR2 FYNNEI. The CDR3 contains 17 residues. V trimming: 3 bases; J trimming: 0 bases; junction bases outside the gene matches: 7. CDR3 nucleotides: TGTGCCAGCAGTGAGTGGCAGGGGGTACCGAACACCGGGGAGCTGTTTTTT. Translated, it gives CASSEWQGVPNTGELFF.

This clone was picked up one time. Distinct nucleotide sequences in the sample also encode this CDR3. This chain joins TRBV7-2 and TRBJ2-7; TRBD1 matches 9 bases. The CDR3 covers 14 residues. CDR1 SGHTA and CDR2 FQGNSA come from the germline V gene. V trimming: 3 bases; J trimming: 3 bases; junction bases outside the gene matches: 3. DNA for the CDR3: TGTGCCAGCAGCTTGACAGGGGGTATCTACGAGCAGTACTTC. Translation gives CASSLTGGIYEQYF. Supplemented by reference TRBV7-2 and TRBJ2-7, the full variable domain reads GAGVSQSPSNKVTEKGKDVELRCDPISGHTALYWYRQSLGQGLEFLIYFQGNSAPDKSGLPSDRFSAERTGGSVSTLTIQRTQQEDSAVYLCASSLTGGIYEQYFGPGTRLTVT.

The V gene is TRBV27, the J gene TRBJ2-1, with 9 positions matching TRBD2. The length of the CDR3 is 13 residues. With V trimmed by 11 bases and J by 10 bases, 12 bases remained unmatched. Germline V gives CDR1 MNHEY, CDR2 SMNVEV (reference sequence). CDR3 in amino acids: CAPRGREGGEQFF. The CDR3 DNA sequence: TGTGCCCCCCGGGGGCGGGAGGGCGGGGAGCAGTTCTTC.

The CDR3 loop reads CAWSVQRTKGGQPQHF. CDR3 nucleotides: TGTGCCTGGAGTGTACAAAGGACAAAAGGGGGTCAGCCCCAGCATTTT. V and J are TRBV30 and TRBJ1-5, with D perhaps TRBD1 (6 bases). Between the trimmed V and J ends, which lost 0 bases and 6 bases, there was a span of 18 bases. The CDR3 contains 16 residues. Germline lookup yields CDR1 GTSNPN and CDR2 SVGIG (reference sequence).

The J gene is TRBJ2-7, the V gene TRBV11-2, with D possibly matching TRBD2 (6 bases). The CDR3 is made up of 13 amino acids. In germline, CDR1 is SGHAT, CDR2 FQNNGV. Trimming pared 4 bases from V and 0 bases from J, leaving 7 bases between. In DNA form, the CDR3 reads TGTGCCAGCAGCTCGGGGGTCTCCTACGAGCAGTACTTC. Amino acids: CASSSGVSYEQYF.

V gene TRBV6-1 combines with J gene TRBJ1-2; D perhaps matches TRBD1 (6 bases). V lost 3 bases and J lost 4, with 15 bases in between. The germline V gene has CDR1 MNHNS and CDR2 SASEGT. The CDR3 consists of 15 residues. The CDR3 DNA follows: TGTGCCAGCAGTGAGGGAGAAGGGGGAAGCTATGGCTACACCTTC. Translated: CASSEGEGGSYGYTF.

V and J are TRBV30 and TRBJ2-7; 8 positions agree with TRBD1. Germline trimming cut 3 bases from V and 4 bases from J; bases unmatched to any gene: 11. The CDR3 totals 15 residues. Germline lookup yields CDR1 GTSNPN and CDR2 SVGIG (reference sequence). The CDR3 bases are TGTGCCTGGAGGAAGGACAGGGCTAGGTCTTACGAGCAGTACTTC. This gives the protein CAWRKDRARSYEQYF.

V and J are TRBV21-1 and TRBJ2-5; the D segment call TRBD2 is taken from the table without a DNA check. TRBV21-1 is classified as a pseudogene. The CDR3 is 17 amino acids. The CDR3 DNA reads TGTGCCAGCAGCAAAGGTAATGGGCGGGAGTTTCGAGAGACCCAGTACTTC. Amino acids: CASSKGNGREFRETQYF.

There are a few counts of this clone. V is TRBV4-2 and J is TRBJ2-1; the match to TRBD2 covers 14 bases. The germline V gene encodes CDR1 LGHNA and CDR2 YNFKEQ. Germline trimming cut 1 base from V and 4 bases from J; bases unmatched to any gene: 3. The CDR3 contains 17 residues. The CDR3 DNA is TGTGCCAGCAGCCAAGTGACTAGCGGGAGGGGATACAATGAGCAGTTCTTC. The encoded protein is CASSQVTSGRGYNEQFF.

The genes are TRBV5-4 and TRBJ2-4; 9 bases are a match to TRBD1. The germline gives CDR1 SGHNT, CDR2 YYREEE (reference sequence). V gave up 5 bases and J gave up 1 base; unmatched junction bases: 1. The CDR3 extends over 14 amino acids. CDR3 sequence: CASSGQGAKNIQYF. The CDR3 nucleotides are TGTGCCAGCAGTGGACAGGGGGCCAAAAACATTCAGTACTTC.

This clone turned up a few times. V gene TRBV19 combines with J gene TRBJ1-2, with 8 bases identical to TRBD1. With 5 bases clipped from V and 2 bases from J, the junction kept 4 bases outside the gene matches. The germline V gene has CDR1 LNHDA and CDR2 SQIVND (reference sequence). CDR3 size: 14 residues. The CDR3 region has the DNA TGTGCCAGTAGTTCCACAGGGGGGAACTATGGCTACACCTTC. Amino acids: CASSSTGGNYGYTF.

The rearrangement links TRBV19 to TRBJ1-1; perhaps TRBD1 as D (6 bases). The ends were cut back, 5 bases at V and 0 bases at J, with 13 bases in the middle. The germline V gene has CDR1 LNHDA and CDR2 SQIVND (reference sequence). This CDR3 has 15 amino acids. The CDR3 region is CASSALGHLNTEAFF. For the CDR3, the DNA is TGTGCCAGTAGTGCCCTGGGACACCTGAACACTGAAGCTTTCTTT. The variable domain in full, completed from reference TRBV19 and TRBJ1-1, reads DGGITQSPKYLFRKEGQNVTLSCEQNLNHDAMYWYRQDPGQGLRLIYYSQIVNDFQKGDIAEGYSVSREKKESFPLTVTSAQKNPTAFYLCASSALGHLNTEAFFGQGTRLTVV.

This chain links TRBV7-2 with TRBJ2-1; D is possibly TRBD2 (6 bases). The CDR3 extends over 14 amino acids. V gave up 11 bases and J gave up 9 bases, with 23 bases separating them. The germline gives CDR1 SGHTA, CDR2 FQGNSA. The CDR3 loop is CASRAGGGVGEQFF. The CDR3 DNA reads as TGTGCCTCCCGAGCTGGCGGAGGGGTAGGTGAGCAGTTCTTC.

The genes are TRBV29-1 and TRBJ1-2; D gene ambiguous. CDR3 length: 12 residues. The germline V gene encodes CDR1 SQVTM and CDR2 ANQGSEA. V dropped 4 bases and J dropped 8 bases, with 14 bases sitting between them. This chain's CDR3 is CSVGNTEGGYTF. CDR3 bases: TGCAGCGTTGGAAACACAGAGGGCGGCTACACCTTC.